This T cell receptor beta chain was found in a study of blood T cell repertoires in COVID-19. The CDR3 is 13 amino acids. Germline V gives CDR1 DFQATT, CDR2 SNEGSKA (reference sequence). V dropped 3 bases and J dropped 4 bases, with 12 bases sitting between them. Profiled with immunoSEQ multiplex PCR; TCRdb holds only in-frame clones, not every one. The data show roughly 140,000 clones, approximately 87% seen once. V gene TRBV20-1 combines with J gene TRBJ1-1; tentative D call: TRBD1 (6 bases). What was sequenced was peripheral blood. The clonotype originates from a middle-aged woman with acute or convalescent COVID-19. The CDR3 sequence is CSASGGRGTEAFF. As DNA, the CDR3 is TGCAGTGCTAGTGGGGGGCGCGGCACTGAAGCTTTCTTT.